Sequencing of this TCR beta chain was carried out in a study of Graves' ophthalmopathy and Graves' hyperthyroidism. The germline CDR1 and CDR2 sequences are MNHEY and SVGAGI. Trimming took 0 bases from V and 4 from J, leaving 12 bases between them. The CDR3 has 15 amino acids. The diagnosis combined clinical symptoms, thyroxine, TRAb, thyroid ultrasound and orbital computed tomography scans. Points from the study as a whole: Ophthalmopathy cases were distinguished from stable hyperthyroidism by a 13-signature model, reaching 85% to 90% sensitivity and 70% to 84% specificity.

This clonotype has at least ten counts. Its antigen remains unknown. RNA transcripts yielded amplified TCR beta CDR3 regions. HTBI-primed RT-PCR formed the first round, and a multiplex PCR formed the second. Via MiXCR, TCRdb re-called the multiplex PCR reads, giving one row per CDR3 protein. The sample shows over 450,000 distinct CDR3 sequences, 13% to 15% of them seen only once. The origin of this receptor is a woman aged 30 to 39 with Graves' ophthalmopathy. The sequenced sample consisted of blood. This chain joins TRBV6-5 and TRBJ1-2, with no clear D. The CDR3 here is CASSYSSAETYGYTF. For the CDR3, the DNA is TGTGCCAGCAGTTACTCGAGCGCAGAGACCTATGGCTACACCTTC.